Included here is one TCR beta chain sequence, with context. Generated by immunoSEQ multiplex PCR, the TCRdb table keeps only in-frame clones and is missing some. The sample contains about 250,000 clones, more than 75% of which appear only once. The sample is drawn from a study of blood T cell repertoires in COVID-19. CDR3 length: 15 residues. Germline V CDR1 and CDR2: MGHDK, SYGVNS. The junction had 12 bases not matched to a gene; V was cut back by 3 bases and J by 8 bases. The rearrangement links TRBV25-1 to TRBJ1-2; 7 positions agree with TRBD1. This receptor was taken from a woman of 80 years or more with COVID-19, enrolled during active disease. The sequenced sample was peripheral blood. The CDR3 region is CASSDIRQGIEGYTF. CDR3 coding DNA: TGTGCCAGCAGTGATATCCGACAGGGTATTGAGGGCTACACCTTC.